This T cell receptor beta chain was found in a study of T cells in Graves' hyperthyroidism and ophthalmopathy. In germline, CDR1 is MGHRA, CDR2 YSYEKL. The germline V and J ends were trimmed by 2 bases and 5 bases, with 9 bases remaining between them. There are 13 residues in the CDR3. This clonotype was recorded many times. TCR beta CDR3 region amplification was performed from RNA transcripts. First-round RT-PCR targeting the TCR CDR3 was performed with the HTBI primer set. TCRdb analysed the multiplex PCR reads with MiXCR anew, one entry per CDR3 protein. Found here are hundreds of thousands of distinct CDR3 sequences, approximately 16% of them singletons; the top ten hold 15% to 20%.

The sequenced sample consisted of blood. The sequence derives from a woman under 30 with Graves' hyperthyroidism. The chain employs TRBV4-1 and TRBJ1-1, with a weak D call TRBD1 (5 bases). The CDR3: CASSQQGWTEAFF. The DNA of the CDR3 is TGCGCCAGCAGCCAACAGGGATGGACTGAAGCTTTCTTT.